This entry lists 32 T cell receptor beta chains sequenced from one sample in a study of blood T cell repertoires in COVID-19 (dated by TCRdb to 2020 to 2021). Libraries came from the immunoSEQ multiplex PCR assay. Drawn from immuneACCESS, this table holds only the in-frame rearrangements with V and J called that TCRdb kept. Clones are partly lost; checked studies trace under half to an unresolved V gene and leave the rest unexplained. The sample table records about 210,000 clones; around 88% of these occur just once. The ten largest clones capture 2.9% of the sample. The sample comprised peripheral blood. These TCRs come from a man in his fifties or sixties with active or convalescent COVID-19.

This chain joins TRBV28 and TRBJ2-4; the D gene is possibly TRBD1 (7 bases). The germline CDR1 and CDR2 sequences are MDHEN and SYDVKM. The ends were cut back, 3 bases at V and 0 bases at J, with 9 bases in the middle. The CDR3 is made up of 15 amino acids. The CDR3 loop is CASSFQGGAKNIQYF. CDR3 DNA: TGTGCCAGCAGTTTTCAGGGGGGAGCCAAAAACATTCAGTACTTC. Full variable domain (rest looked up from reference TRBV28 and TRBJ2-4): DVKVTQSSRYLVKRTGEKVFLECVQDMDHENMFWYRQDPGLGLRLIYFSYDVKMKEKGDIPEGYSVSREKKERFSLILESASTNQTSMYLCASSFQGGAKNIQYFGAGTRLSVL.

J is TRBJ1-2 and V is TRBV6-5; possibly TRBD1 for D (6 bases). Trimming took off 6 bases at V and 4 bases at J, with 15 bases between the two ends. This CDR3 comprises 14 residues. Germline CDR1 and CDR2: MNHEY and SVGAGI. Here the CDR3 reads CASRQQGVAYGYTF. The CDR3 region has the DNA TGTGCCAGCAGGCAACAGGGCGTCGCCTATGGCTACACCTTC.

The chain uses TRBV27 and TRBJ1-1; tentatively, D is TRBD1 (6 bases). V lost 3 bases and J 1 base, leaving 9 bases between the germline ends. Germline CDR1 reads MNHEY; CDR2 reads SMNVEV (reference sequence). The CDR3 contains 14 residues. DNA of the CDR3: TGTGCCAGCAGTTTCCAGGGGCCGAACACTGAAGCTTTCTTT. Translated, it gives CASSFQGPNTEAFF.

V is TRBV24-1 and J is TRBJ2-2; TRBD1 might be the D (5 bases). Germline-derived CDR1 and CDR2 are KGHDR and SFDVKD. This CDR3 contains 19 residues. V lost 6 bases and J lost 0, with 22 bases in between. CDR3 loop: CATSTHRREGIPNTGELFF. The CDR3 nucleotides are TGTGCCACCAGTACTCACAGGAGAGAAGGGATTCCGAACACCGGGGAGCTGTTTTTT.

The chain employs TRBV4-1 and TRBJ1-4; 9 nucleotides line up with TRBD1. The V gene's germline CDR1 is MGHRA and CDR2 YSYEKL. This CDR3 spans 15 amino acids. V shed 2 bases, J shed 7 bases, and the junction held 5 bases outside the gene matches. The CDR3 DNA is TGCGCCAGCAGCCAACGGGACAGGGCGGGTGAAAAACTGTTTTTT. This encodes CASSQRDRAGEKLFF.

This chain links TRBV19 with TRBJ2-6, with D tentatively TRBD2 (6 bases). The V gene lost 2 bases and the J gene lost 2 bases, with 7 bases spanning the gap. Germline V gives CDR1 LNHDA, CDR2 SQIVND (reference sequence). The CDR3 sequence is 15 residues long. The CDR3: CASSIWGAGANVLTF. The CDR3 DNA sequence: TGTGCCAGTAGTATATGGGGGGCTGGGGCCAACGTCCTGACTTTC. The full variable domain, in which reference TRBV19 and TRBJ2-6 provide the parts outside the CDR3, is DGGITQSPKYLFRKEGQNVTLSCEQNLNHDAMYWYRQDPGQGLRLIYYSQIVNDFQKGDIAEGYSVSREKKESFPLTVTSAQKNPTAFYLCASSIWGAGANVLTFGAGSRLTVL.

In this sample, this clone turned up a few times. The gene calls are TRBV5-1 and TRBJ1-6; D is uncertain. Trimming shortened V by 2 bases and J by 1 base, and 13 bases separated the two germline ends. The germline V gene encodes CDR1 SGHRS and CDR2 YFSETQ. The CDR3 is 17 amino acids. The CDR3 nucleotides read TGCGCCAGCAGCTTCCTGGACGGACTATCCTATAATTCACCCCTCCACTTT. As protein: CASSFLDGLSYNSPLHF.

The V gene is TRBV29-1, the J gene TRBJ1-2; 10 bases fit TRBD1. In germline, CDR1 is SQVTM, CDR2 ANQGSEA. Losses at the gene ends were 6 bases for V and 5 bases for J; bases not matched to a gene: 9. This CDR3 spans 14 amino acids. The CDR3: CSVVPRDRGYGYTF. CDR3 coding DNA: TGCAGCGTCGTACCACGGGACAGGGGATATGGCTACACCTTC.

The V gene is TRBV19, the J gene TRBJ2-3; 11 nucleotides line up with TRBD1. The CDR3 spans 16 residues. V lost 2 bases to trimming and J lost 4 bases; unmatched junction nucleotides: 5. Germline CDR1 is LNHDA and CDR2 is SQIVND (reference sequence). The CDR3 is CASSIIPGQGADTQYF. The DNA of the CDR3 is TGTGCCAGTAGTATAATACCGGGACAGGGGGCAGATACGCAGTATTTT.

This chain joins TRBV10-3 and TRBJ1-1, with TRBD1 as a possible D gene (6 bases). Looked up from germline, CDR1 is ENHRY and CDR2 is SYGVKD. The CDR3 has 16 residues. Trimming took off 4 bases at V and 0 bases at J, with 15 bases between the two ends. The CDR3 loop reads CAISAGPGQMNTEAFF. CDR3 in DNA: TGTGCCATCAGTGCGGGACCGGGACAAATGAACACTGAAGCTTTCTTT.

This clone was counted once. The V and J genes are TRBV20-1 and TRBJ1-5, with D possibly being TRBD1 (6 bases). Trimming took 3 bases from V and 3 from J, leaving 18 bases between them. Germline V gene data show CDR1 as DFQATT and CDR2 as SNEGSKA (reference sequence). This CDR3 comprises 16 residues. This CDR3 reads CSASQQKGQFNQPQHF. For the CDR3, the DNA is TGCAGTGCTAGTCAACAGAAAGGACAGTTCAATCAGCCCCAGCATTTT.

This clone was seen a single time. The genes are TRBV30 and TRBJ2-7; TRBD2 matches at 11 bases. The ends lost 6 bases at V and 5 bases at J; junction bases unmatched: 6. Germline CDR1 GTSNPN, CDR2 SVGIG (reference sequence). CDR3 length: 13 amino acids. CDR3 loop: CACLAGGPNEQYF. DNA for the CDR3: TGTGCCTGCTTAGCGGGAGGGCCAAACGAGCAGTACTTC.

The chain joins TRBV5-1 to TRBJ2-7; 9 bases are a match to TRBD2. Trimming at V came to 2 bases and at J to 5 bases, leaving 5 bases not matched to a gene. The germline V gene has CDR1 SGHRS and CDR2 YFSETQ. CDR3 length equals 14 residues. The CDR3 sequence: CASSFGGRENEQYF. The CDR3 DNA reads TGCGCCAGCAGCTTCGGCGGGAGGGAGAACGAGCAGTACTTC.

This chain uses TRBV28 with TRBJ1-2, with D tentatively TRBD1 (5 bases). Germline lookup yields CDR1 MDHEN and CDR2 SYDVKM. V shed 2 bases and J shed 4 bases, with 11 bases lying between them. The CDR3 loop spans 14 amino acids. CDR3 DNA: TGTGCCAGCAGTTTAGGTGGGGCAGGCTATGGCTACACCTTC. This gives the protein CASSLGGAGYGYTF.

This chain links TRBV11-1 with TRBJ2-2; D ambiguous. CDR1 and CDR2 from the germline V gene are SGHAT and FQDESV (reference sequence). V shed 7 bases and J shed 0 bases, with 9 bases lying between them. This CDR3 region has 14 residues. CDR3 region: CASKRFANTGELFF. The CDR3 DNA follows: TGTGCCAGCAAGCGATTCGCGAACACCGGGGAGCTGTTTTTT.

The rearrangement links TRBV12-3 or TRBV12-4 to TRBJ1-4; 7 bases are shared with TRBD1. CDR3 length equals 12 residues. V dropped 6 bases and J dropped 7; count of bases not matched to a gene: 2. The CDR3 DNA is TGTGCCAGCAGCCGGGACAGTGAAAAACTGTTTTTT. As protein: CASSRDSEKLFF.

This chain connects TRBV5-1 to TRBJ1-5; D gene unclear. The length of the CDR3 is 16 residues. Germline-derived CDR1 and CDR2 are SGHRS and YFSETQ. Trimming cost V 1 base and J 0 bases, with 11 bases left between them. The CDR3 DNA follows: TGCGCCAGCAGCTTGCTCGGGTCGTATAGCAATCAGCCCCAGCATTTT. Translation: CASSLLGSYSNQPQHF. The full variable domain, with the rest looked up from reference TRBV5-1 and TRBJ1-5, is KAGVTQTPRYLIKTRGQQVTLSCSPISGHRSVSWYQQTPGQGLQFLFEYFSETQRNKGNFPGRFSGRQFSNSRSEMNVSTLELGDSALYLCASSLLGSYSNQPQHFGDGTRLSIL.

This clone was seen once. The genes are TRBV14 and TRBJ2-1, with 9 bases identical to TRBD1. Germline values: CDR1 SGHDN, CDR2 FVKESK. The ends lost 8 bases at V and 4 bases at J; junction bases unmatched: 6. The CDR3 consists of 14 residues. CDR3 sequence (DNA): TGTGCCAGCCGGGGGACAGGGATGTACAATGAGCAGTTCTTC. Encoded protein: CASRGTGMYNEQFF.

V and J are TRBV24-1 and TRBJ2-3; 9 positions agree with TRBD1. The germline V gene has CDR1 KGHDR and CDR2 SFDVKD. This CDR3 has 16 residues. J gave up 1 base and V 1 base, and 2 bases lay outside the gene matches. The DNA for the CDR3 is TGTGCCACCAGTGATTTTGGACAGGGGCGCACAGATACGCAGTATTTT. Translating gives CATSDFGQGRTDTQYF.

This chain joins TRBV5-6 and TRBJ2-6; D possibly corresponds to TRBD1 (6 bases). V was pared by 3 bases and J by 0 bases, with 16 bases between. Germline V gene sequence: CDR1 SGHDT, CDR2 YYEEEE. The CDR3 totals 18 residues. The CDR3 is CASSSSRDTPSGANVLTF. The CDR3 nucleotides read TGTGCCAGCAGCTCTTCCCGGGACACCCCCTCTGGGGCCAACGTCCTGACTTTC.

The gene calls are TRBV10-2 and TRBJ1-2; a weak D match, TRBD1 (6 bases). The germline V gene encodes CDR1 WSHSY and CDR2 SAAADI. This CDR3 spans 13 amino acids. V was clipped by 2 bases and J by 5 bases, with 9 bases between them. CDR3 sequence reads: CASSEQRGYGYTF. CDR3 nucleotides: TGCGCCAGCAGTGAGCAGAGGGGGTATGGCTACACCTTC.

The J gene is TRBJ1-6, the V gene TRBV30; D call uncertain. The CDR3 is made up of 16 amino acids. Germline lookup yields CDR1 GTSNPN and CDR2 SVGIG (reference sequence). Trimming cost V 2 bases and J 0 bases, with 11 bases left between them. The DNA of the CDR3 is TGTGCCTGGAGTCCGGATAGCGGCTCCTATAATTCACCCCTCCACTTT. Protein: CAWSPDSGSYNSPLHF.

The chain recombines TRBV5-1 with TRBJ1-2; D is possibly TRBD1 (6 bases). Germline CDR1 SGHRS, CDR2 YFSETQ. V lost 0 bases and J 0 bases, leaving 9 bases between the germline ends. The CDR3 loop spans 15 amino acids. For the CDR3, the DNA is TGCGCCAGCAGCTTGGATCCAGGGGCTAACTATGGCTACACCTTC. Protein sequence: CASSLDPGANYGYTF.

This clone was detected a few times. The chain links TRBV6-5 to TRBJ2-7; 7 bases fit TRBD2. Germline V lookup: CDR1 MNHEY, CDR2 SVGAGI. Losses at the gene ends were 7 bases for V and 3 bases for J; bases not matched to a gene: 12. The CDR3 length is 15 residues. DNA for the CDR3: TGTGCCAGCAACCTCGGGGCGGGAGCACGCTACGAGCAGTACTTC. Encoded protein: CASNLGAGARYEQYF.

This chain connects TRBV5-1 to TRBJ2-3, with 11 bases that match TRBD2. The CDR3 length is 17 residues. V dropped 3 bases and J dropped 0; count of bases not matched to a gene: 6. Germline assignment: CDR1 SGHRS and CDR2 YFSETQ. CDR3 residues: CASSSGTSGPSTDTQYF. The CDR3 region has the DNA TGCGCCAGCAGCTCCGGGACTAGCGGCCCCAGCACAGATACGCAGTATTTT.

The chain is built from TRBV4-2 and TRBJ2-7; 7 nucleotides agree with TRBD1. J was trimmed by 6 bases and V by 6 bases; bases with no gene match: 14. CDR3 length: 15 amino acids. The V gene's germline CDR1 is LGHNA and CDR2 YNFKEQ. The CDR3 bases are TGTGCCAGCAGTAAAGATCTGACAGGGCCCGGCGAGCAGTACTTC. Its translation: CASSKDLTGPGEQYF.

This clone has a single count. The V gene is TRBV5-1, the J gene TRBJ2-5, with D uncertain. V was pared by 0 bases and J by 1 base, with 7 bases between. This CDR3 spans 14 amino acids. CDR1 is SGHRS, CDR2 YFSETQ, per germline. Here the CDR3 reads CASSLDVSQETQYF. The DNA of the CDR3 is TGCGCCAGCAGCTTGGACGTCAGCCAAGAGACCCAGTACTTC.

The chain is built from TRBV10-3 and TRBJ2-1; D ambiguous. The CDR3 sequence is 14 residues long. Per the germline V gene, CDR1 is ENHRY and CDR2 is SYGVKD. Between the trimmed V and J ends, which lost 0 bases and 7 bases, there was a span of 10 bases. The CDR3 loop is CAISESRGWNEQFF. CDR3 sequence (DNA): TGTGCCATCAGTGAGTCGAGAGGTTGGAATGAGCAGTTCTTC.

This chain links TRBV30 with TRBJ2-2; TRBD1 aligns across 10 bases. The V segment lost 2 bases and the J segment 6 bases; nucleotides outside the gene matches: 6. Looked up from germline, CDR1 is GTSNPN and CDR2 is SVGIG (reference sequence). The CDR3 runs 15 residues. This CDR3 reads CAWSRQGASAGELFF. The CDR3 DNA reads TGTGCCTGGAGTCGACAGGGGGCGTCCGCCGGGGAGCTGTTTTTT.

V usage is TRBV18 and J usage is TRBJ1-2, with 11 nucleotides matching TRBD1. V trimming: 3 bases; J trimming: 5 bases; junction bases outside the gene matches: 5. The germline gives CDR1 KGHSH, CDR2 LQKENI. The CDR3 is 15 amino acids. The CDR3 nucleotides are TGTGCCAGCTCACCGAAGGGACAGGGGGGTTATGGCTACACCTTC. Amino acids: CASSPKGQGGYGYTF.

This clone has just one count. An end of the junction differs from the germline gene, which may be a read error. This chain joins TRBV20-1 and TRBJ1-5; D is unresolved. The CDR3 runs to 10 residues. Germline CDR1 is DFQATT and CDR2 is SNEGSKA (reference sequence). CDR3 region: CSASDQPQHF. As DNA, the CDR3 is TGCAGTGCTAGCGATCAGCCCCAGCATTTT.

The chain employs TRBV6-5 and TRBJ1-1; D possibly corresponds to TRBD1 (5 bases). The V gene's germline CDR1 is MNHEY and CDR2 SVGAGI. The length of the CDR3 is 15 residues. Trimming removed 8 bases from V and 4 bases from J, with 20 bases in between. The CDR3, as DNA: TGTGCCAGCGAACGAACCACAGGTATTGGCACTGAAGCTTTCTTT. Amino acid sequence: CASERTTGIGTEAFF.